Listed below are T cell receptor beta chains from one sample, sequenced in a study of cytomegalovirus exposure and HLA in healthy donors. Here immunoSEQ multiplex PCR was the method, and the copy in TCRdb shows in-frame clones only, minus some. Seen here are under 200,000 clones, 80% to 85% observed once, and the top ten hold 1%. Sequencing was carried out using PBMCs. These receptors were collected from a young man in good health and CMV-seronegative. Both conserved end residues are part of each CDR3. D genes are given only for firm matches. Not all rows give a size; the values are once, few, many and, for expanded clones, a class.

J gene | D gene | clone size | V gene | CDR3 DNA | CDR3 protein
TRBJ2-7 | - | - | TRBV18 | TGTGCCAGCTCACCACCTACAGTATTATCACAGTACTTC | CASSPPTVLSQYF
TRBJ2-2 | TRBD1 | - | TRBV7-9 | TGTGCCAGCAGCGGACAGGGCTCCGGGGAGCTGTTTTTT | CASSGQGSGELFF
TRBJ2-7 | - | once | TRBV6-1 | TGTGCCAGCAGTGAAGTTAGGGGCAGCAGCTCCTACGAGCAGTACTTC | CASSEVRGSSSYEQYF
TRBJ1-2 | - | once | TRBV6-1 | TGTGCCAGCAGTGGTCAAGCCGAGGGTATCTATGGCTACACCTTC | CASSGQAEGIYGYTF
TRBJ2-5 | TRBD1 | - | TRBV11-1 | TGTGCCAGCAGCTCCGGGACAGGTCCCATTAGGGAAGAGACCCAGTACTTC | CASSSGTGPIREETQYF
TRBJ1-2 | TRBD1 | - | TRBV28 | TGTGCCAGCAGTGGACAGGGAGGCGTCTATGGCTACACCTTC | CASSGQGGVYGYTF
TRBJ1-1 | - | - | TRBV7-8 | TGTGCCAGCAGCTTAGTAGTTGGTGGTGAAGCTTTCTTT | CASSLVVGGEAFF
TRBJ2-1 | - | - | TRBV9 | TGTGCCAGCAGCGTAGGGTCGATGTGGGGGGGCCTAAATGAGCAGTTCTTC | CASSVGSMWGGLNEQFF
TRBJ1-2 | TRBD1 | - | TRBV7-2 | TGTGCCAGCAGCCCACGACCGGGACAGGGGAACTATGGCTACACCTTC | CASSPRPGQGNYGYTF
TRBJ2-7 | TRBD1 | - | TRBV15 | TGTGCCACCAGCAGAGATCCAAGGGCCCGGGACAGGGGGCCCTACGAGCAGTACTTC | CATSRDPRARDRGPYEQYF
TRBJ2-2 | - | - | TRBV4-3 | TGCGCCAGCAGCCAAGGGACGAACGGGAGAGTCGGGGAGCTGTTTTTT | CASSQGTNGRVGELFF
TRBJ1-2 | - | - | TRBV27 | TGTGCCAGCAGTAAAAACAGGGAGAGGTATGGCTACACCTTC | CASSKNRERYGYTF
TRBJ2-5 | TRBD1 | - | TRBV19 | TGTGCCACGGGGGGACAGGGCCCTCGGGAGACCCAGTACTTC | CATGGQGPRETQYF
TRBJ1-1 | - | - | TRBV11-3 | TGTGCCAGCAGCTTAGGGTGGGCAGGGATGAACACTGAAGCTTTCTTT | CASSLGWAGMNTEAFF
TRBJ2-1 | TRBD2 | - | TRBV4-2 | TGTGCCAGCAGCCGGGAGGTAGCGGGAGAGTACAATGAGCAGTTCTTC | CASSREVAGEYNEQFF
TRBJ2-7 | TRBD2 | - | TRBV27 | TGTGCCAGCAGTTCCCGGGAGGGCCAAGACGAGCAGTACTTC | CASSSREGQDEQYF
TRBJ2-5 | TRBD1 | - | TRBV9 | TGTGCCAGCAGCGTAGAGGACAGGGGTACCGAGACCCAGTACTTC | CASSVEDRGTETQYF
TRBJ2-1 | - | - | TRBV5-1 | TGCGCCAGCGCCGGGGAGGGGGGCTCCAACAATGAGCAGTTCTTC | CASAGEGGSNNEQFF
TRBJ1-1 | - | - | TRBV6-5 | TGTGCCAGCAGTTATGAATGGGGGGTGGGCACTGAAGCTTTCTTT | CASSYEWGVGTEAFF
TRBJ2-1 | - | once | TRBV4-1 | TGCGCCAGCAGCCAAGTGGACAGATTATACAATGAGCAGTTCTTC | CASSQVDRLYNEQFF
TRBJ1-5 | - | once | TRBV2 | TGTGCCAGCACCGCAGGGTTGGATAGGAATCAGCCCCAGCATTTT | CASTAGLDRNQPQHF
TRBJ1-6 | - | - | TRBV28 | TGTGCCAGCAGGCCGGGAGCGGGCGTAGGGGCCCTCCACTTT | CASRPGAGVGALHF
TRBJ2-4 | - | - | TRBV28 | TGTGCCAGCAGTTCCGAAGGGGCCCCCAGAAACATTCAGTACTTC | CASSSEGAPRNIQYF
TRBJ1-1 | - | once | TRBV28 | TGTGCCAGCAGTTTCAGGGGAGGGAGGACTGAAGCTTTCTTT | CASSFRGGRTEAFF
TRBJ2-7 | TRBD2 | - | TRBV4-1 | TGCGCCAGCAGCCAACTACCAGGGACTAGGTACGAGCAGTACTTC | CASSQLPGTRYEQYF
TRBJ2-7 | - | - | TRBV19 | TGTGCCAGTAGTACCCGGGACATACAAAGCCACGAGCAGTACTTC | CASSTRDIQSHEQYF
TRBJ2-7 | TRBD1 | - | TRBV5-1 | TGCGCCAGCAGCTCCTTAGGGACAGGGATACAAAGCTCCTACGAGCAGTACTTC | CASSSLGTGIQSSYEQYF
TRBJ2-1 | - | - | TRBV7-3 | TGTGCCAGCAGCTTGGCACCCCCCAATGAGCAGTTCTTC | CASSLAPPNEQFF
TRBJ2-7 | TRBD2 | - | TRBV27 | TGTGCCAGCAGTAATGGACTAGCGTACGAGCAGTACTTC | CASSNGLAYEQYF
TRBJ1-4 | TRBD1 | - | TRBV5-1 | TGCGCCAGCAGCACCGGACAGGTTGAAAAACTGTTTTTT | CASSTGQVEKLFF
TRBJ2-3 | - | - | TRBV7-9 | TGTGCCGGTGCGGCTGGCGGCACAGATACGCAGTATTTT | CAGAAGGTDTQYF
TRBJ1-1 | - | - | TRBV5-6 | TGTGCCAGCAGCTCTGTATCGGAGTACACTGAAGCTTTCTTT | CASSSVSEYTEAFF
TRBJ2-5 | TRBD1 | - | TRBV28 | TGTGCCAGCAGGATTACAGGGGGCCAAGAGACCCAGTACTTC | CASRITGGQETQYF
TRBJ2-7 | TRBD2 | - | TRBV30 | TGTGCCTGGACCATAGCGGGAGCGCACCAGTACTTC | CAWTIAGAHQYF
TRBJ2-5 | TRBD1 | once | TRBV4-3 | TGCGCCAGCAGCCAAGAATCCAGGGGGCGAGAGACCCAGTACTTC | CASSQESRGRETQYF
TRBJ2-3 | - | - | TRBV19 | TGTGCCAGTAGTATAGGGGGGAGGTTCACAGATACGCAGTATTTT | CASSIGGRFTDTQYF